This TCR beta chain was found in a study of cytomegalovirus exposure and HLA in healthy donors. Overall study context: The Caucasian-associated ancestry cluster contained approximately 81% of the roughly 390 genotyped donors.

As concerns this clone: No antigen is known for it.

The CDR3 is made up of 19 amino acids. With 4 bases clipped from V and 4 bases from J, the junction kept 17 bases outside the gene matches. CDR1 is SGHRS, CDR2 YFSETQ, per germline. The study, taken as a whole, reports: On later analysis, the bulk of CMV-associated TCR beta chains appeared to be HLA-restricted. Differences between HLA loci emerged in a later analysis of TCR association rates, with DRB1 most and HLA-C fewest. The study dropped some indistinguishable V segments, TRBV6-2 and TRBV6-3 among them.

Vbeta (60) and Jbeta (13) primers were used in the PCR. Using immunoSEQ multiplex PCR, the repertoire was profiled, and TCRdb retains in-frame clones only, with some absent. The sample consists of 150,000 to 200,000 clones, about 73% of them appearing once. The chain has TRBV5-1 and TRBJ2-3, with 11 bases lining up with TRBD2. This clonotype was obtained from a woman in her 50s in good health and CMV-seropositive. Sequencing was performed on PBMCs. The CDR3, as DNA: TGCGCCAGCAGCCTCCCTTTAGCGGGGGGGCCGATATCCGCAGATACGCAGTATTTT. Protein: CASSLPLAGGPISADTQYF.